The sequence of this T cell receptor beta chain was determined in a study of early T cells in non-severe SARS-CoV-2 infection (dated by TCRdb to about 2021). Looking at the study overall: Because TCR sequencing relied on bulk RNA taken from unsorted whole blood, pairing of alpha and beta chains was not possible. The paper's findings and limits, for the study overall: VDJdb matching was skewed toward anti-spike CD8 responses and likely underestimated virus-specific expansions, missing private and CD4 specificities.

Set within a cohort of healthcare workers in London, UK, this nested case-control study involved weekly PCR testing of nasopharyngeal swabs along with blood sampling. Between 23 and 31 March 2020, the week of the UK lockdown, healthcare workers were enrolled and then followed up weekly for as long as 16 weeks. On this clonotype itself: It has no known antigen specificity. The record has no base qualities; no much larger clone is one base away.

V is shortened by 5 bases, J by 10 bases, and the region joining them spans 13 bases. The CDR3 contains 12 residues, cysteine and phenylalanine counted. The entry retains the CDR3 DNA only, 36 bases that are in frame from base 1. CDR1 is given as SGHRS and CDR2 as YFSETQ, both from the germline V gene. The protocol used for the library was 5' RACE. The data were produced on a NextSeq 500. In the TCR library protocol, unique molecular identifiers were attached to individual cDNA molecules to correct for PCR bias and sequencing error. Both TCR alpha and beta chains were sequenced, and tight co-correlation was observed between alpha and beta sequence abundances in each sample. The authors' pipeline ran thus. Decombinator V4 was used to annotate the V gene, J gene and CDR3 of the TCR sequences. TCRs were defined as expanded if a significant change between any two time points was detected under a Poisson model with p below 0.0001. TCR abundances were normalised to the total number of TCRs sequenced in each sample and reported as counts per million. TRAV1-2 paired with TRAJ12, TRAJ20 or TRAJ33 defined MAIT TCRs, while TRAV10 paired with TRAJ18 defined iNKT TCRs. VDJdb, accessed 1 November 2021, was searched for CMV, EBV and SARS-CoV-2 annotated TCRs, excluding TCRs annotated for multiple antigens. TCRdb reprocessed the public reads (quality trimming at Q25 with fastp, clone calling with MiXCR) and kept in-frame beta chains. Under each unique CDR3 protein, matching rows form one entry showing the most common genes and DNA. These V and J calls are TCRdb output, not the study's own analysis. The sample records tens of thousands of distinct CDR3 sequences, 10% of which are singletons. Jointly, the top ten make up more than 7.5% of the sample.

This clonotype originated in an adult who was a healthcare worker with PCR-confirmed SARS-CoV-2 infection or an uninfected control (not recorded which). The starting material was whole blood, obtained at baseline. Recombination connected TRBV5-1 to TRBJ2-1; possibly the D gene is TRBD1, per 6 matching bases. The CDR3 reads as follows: CASRSAGTEQFF. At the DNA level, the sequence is TGCGCCAGCAGATCAGCCGGGACAGAGCAGTTCTTC.